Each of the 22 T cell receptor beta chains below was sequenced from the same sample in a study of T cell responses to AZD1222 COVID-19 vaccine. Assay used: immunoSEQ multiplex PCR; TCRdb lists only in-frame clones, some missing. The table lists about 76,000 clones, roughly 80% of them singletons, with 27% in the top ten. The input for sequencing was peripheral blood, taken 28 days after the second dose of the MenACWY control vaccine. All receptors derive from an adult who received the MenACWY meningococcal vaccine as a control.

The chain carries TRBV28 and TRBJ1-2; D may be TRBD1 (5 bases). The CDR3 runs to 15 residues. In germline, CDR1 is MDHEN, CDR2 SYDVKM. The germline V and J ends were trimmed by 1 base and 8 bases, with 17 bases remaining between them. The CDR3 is CASSLSGGSSWGYTF. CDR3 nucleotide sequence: TGTGCCAGCAGTTTATCGGGGGGGTCGAGTTGGGGCTACACCTTC.

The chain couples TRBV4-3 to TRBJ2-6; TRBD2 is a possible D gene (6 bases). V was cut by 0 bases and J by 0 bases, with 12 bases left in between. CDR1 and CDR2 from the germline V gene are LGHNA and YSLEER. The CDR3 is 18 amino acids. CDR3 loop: CASSQDPAGNSGANVLTF. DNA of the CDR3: TGCGCCAGCAGCCAAGATCCGGCGGGAAACTCTGGGGCCAACGTCCTGACTTTC.

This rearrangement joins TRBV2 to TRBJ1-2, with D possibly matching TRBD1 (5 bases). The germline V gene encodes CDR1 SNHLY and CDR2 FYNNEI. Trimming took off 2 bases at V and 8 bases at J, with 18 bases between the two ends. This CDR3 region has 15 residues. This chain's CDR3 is CASSESGSRVGGYTF. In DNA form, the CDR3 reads TGTGCCAGCAGTGAAAGCGGGAGCAGGGTCGGCGGCTACACCTTC.

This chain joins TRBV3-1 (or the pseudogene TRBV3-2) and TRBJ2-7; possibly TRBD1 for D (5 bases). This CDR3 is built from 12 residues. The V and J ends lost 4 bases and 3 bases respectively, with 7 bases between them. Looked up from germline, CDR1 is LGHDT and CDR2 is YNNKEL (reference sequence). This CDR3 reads CASSRTNYEQYF. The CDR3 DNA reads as TGTGCCAGCAGCCGGACAAACTACGAGCAGTACTTC.

CDR3 amino acids: CASRPGQGSNEKLFF. The CDR3 nucleotides read TGCGCCAGCAGGCCCGGACAGGGATCTAATGAAAAACTGTTTTTT. The chain joins TRBV5-1 to TRBJ1-4, with 8 nucleotides matching TRBD1. Germline V lookup: CDR1 SGHRS, CDR2 YFSETQ. The CDR3 runs 15 residues. V lost 5 bases to trimming and J lost 3 bases; unmatched junction nucleotides: 6.

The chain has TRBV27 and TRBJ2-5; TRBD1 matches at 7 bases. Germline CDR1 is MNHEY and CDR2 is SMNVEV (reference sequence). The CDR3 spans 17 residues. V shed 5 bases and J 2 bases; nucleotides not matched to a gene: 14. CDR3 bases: TGTGCCAGCAGTCCCAGGGGGAGTCCCGCACTTCAAGAGACCCAGTACTTC. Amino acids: CASSPRGSPALQETQYF.

Here the CDR3 DNA reads TGTGCCAGCAGTCCCGGGACAGTGGGGGCCAATGAGCAGTTCTTC. This translates into CASSPGTVGANEQFF. The chain joins TRBV5-8 to TRBJ2-1, with 7 bases identical to TRBD1. Germline loops: CDR1 SGHTS, CDR2 YDEGEE. This CDR3 is built from 15 residues. Germline trimming cut 5 bases from V and 6 bases from J; bases unmatched to any gene: 11. The full variable domain, rest sourced from reference TRBV5-8 and TRBJ2-1, is EAGVTQSPTHLIKTRGQQATLRCSPISGHTSVYWYQQALGLGLQFLLWYDEGEERNRGNFPPRFSGRQFPNYSSELNVNALELEDSALYLCASSPGTVGANEQFFGPGTRLTVL.

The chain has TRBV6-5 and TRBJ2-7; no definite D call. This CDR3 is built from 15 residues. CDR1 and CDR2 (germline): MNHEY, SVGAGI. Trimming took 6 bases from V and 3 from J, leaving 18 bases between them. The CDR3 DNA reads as TGTGCCAGCAGGTCCCCTGGGCGGAACCACTACGAGCAGTACTTC. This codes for CASRSPGRNHYEQYF.

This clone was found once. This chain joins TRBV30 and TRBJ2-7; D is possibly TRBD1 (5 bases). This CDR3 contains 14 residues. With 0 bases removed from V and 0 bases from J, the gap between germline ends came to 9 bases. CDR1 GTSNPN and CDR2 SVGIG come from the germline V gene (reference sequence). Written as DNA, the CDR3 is TGTGCCTGGAGTGTACAGCAGGGCTCCTACGAGCAGTACTTC. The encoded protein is CAWSVQQGSYEQYF.

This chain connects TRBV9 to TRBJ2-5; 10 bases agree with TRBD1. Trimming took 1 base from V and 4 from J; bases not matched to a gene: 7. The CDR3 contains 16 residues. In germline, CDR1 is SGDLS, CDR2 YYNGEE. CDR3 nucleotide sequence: TGTGCCAGCAGCGTAAAAGGGACAGGGGCGGGAGAGACCCAGTACTTC. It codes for CASSVKGTGAGETQYF.

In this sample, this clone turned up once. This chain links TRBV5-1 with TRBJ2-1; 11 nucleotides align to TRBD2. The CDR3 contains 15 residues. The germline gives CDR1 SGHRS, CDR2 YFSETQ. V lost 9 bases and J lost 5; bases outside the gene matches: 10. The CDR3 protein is CATQTGTSGHNEQFF. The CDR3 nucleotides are TGCGCCACACAAACGGGGACTAGCGGCCACAATGAGCAGTTCTTC.

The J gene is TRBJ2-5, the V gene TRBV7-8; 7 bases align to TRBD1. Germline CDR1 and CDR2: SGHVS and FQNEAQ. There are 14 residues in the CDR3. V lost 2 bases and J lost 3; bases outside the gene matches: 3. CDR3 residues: CASSLTGTEETQYF. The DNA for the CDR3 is TGTGCCAGCAGCTTAACGGGGACAGAAGAGACCCAGTACTTC.

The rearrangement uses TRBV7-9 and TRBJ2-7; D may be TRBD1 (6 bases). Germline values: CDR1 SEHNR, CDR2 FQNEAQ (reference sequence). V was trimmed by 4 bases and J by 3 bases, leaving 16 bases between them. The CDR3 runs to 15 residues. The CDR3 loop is CASSWESGQNYEQYF. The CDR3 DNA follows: TGTGCCAGCAGCTGGGAGTCGGGACAAAACTACGAGCAGTACTTC.

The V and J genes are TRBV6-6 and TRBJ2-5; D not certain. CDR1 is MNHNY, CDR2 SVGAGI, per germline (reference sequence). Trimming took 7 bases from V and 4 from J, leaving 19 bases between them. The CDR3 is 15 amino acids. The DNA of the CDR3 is TGTGCCAGCAAATACGGAGTGAGGAAGGGAGAGACCCAGTACTTC. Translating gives CASKYGVRKGETQYF.

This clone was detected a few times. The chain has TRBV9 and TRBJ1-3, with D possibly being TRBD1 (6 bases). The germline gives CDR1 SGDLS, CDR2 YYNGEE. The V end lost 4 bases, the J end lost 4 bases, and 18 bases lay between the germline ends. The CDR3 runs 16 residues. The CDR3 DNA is TGTGCCAGCAGCCCCGACCTCAGGGGAATAGGAAACACCATATATTTT. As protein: CASSPDLRGIGNTIYF.

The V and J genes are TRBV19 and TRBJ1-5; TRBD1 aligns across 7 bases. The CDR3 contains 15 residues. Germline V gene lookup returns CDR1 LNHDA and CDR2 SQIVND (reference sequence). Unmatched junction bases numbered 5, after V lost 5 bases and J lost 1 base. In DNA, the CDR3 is TGTGCCAGTAGTGAACAACAGGGGAGCAATCAGCCCCAGCATTTT. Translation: CASSEQQGSNQPQHF.

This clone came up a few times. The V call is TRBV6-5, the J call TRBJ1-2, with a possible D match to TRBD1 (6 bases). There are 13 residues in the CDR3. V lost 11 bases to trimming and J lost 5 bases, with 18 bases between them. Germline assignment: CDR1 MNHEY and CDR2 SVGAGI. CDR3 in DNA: TGTGCCGTGCAACCCGGGGGGCCTTATGGCTACACCTTC. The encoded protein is CAVQPGGPYGYTF.

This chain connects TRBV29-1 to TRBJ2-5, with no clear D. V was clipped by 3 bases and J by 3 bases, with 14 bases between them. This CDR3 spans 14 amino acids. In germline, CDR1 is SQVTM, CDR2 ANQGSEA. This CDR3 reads CSVDPHKAKETQYF. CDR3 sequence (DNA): TGCAGCGTTGACCCCCACAAAGCAAAAGAGACCCAGTACTTC.

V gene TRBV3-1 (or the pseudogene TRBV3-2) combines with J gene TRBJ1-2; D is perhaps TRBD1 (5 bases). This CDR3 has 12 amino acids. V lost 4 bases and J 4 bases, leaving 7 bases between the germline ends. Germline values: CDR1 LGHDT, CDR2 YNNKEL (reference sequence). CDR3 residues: CASSLRGYGYTF. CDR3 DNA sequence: TGTGCCAGCAGCCTGAGGGGCTATGGCTACACCTTC.

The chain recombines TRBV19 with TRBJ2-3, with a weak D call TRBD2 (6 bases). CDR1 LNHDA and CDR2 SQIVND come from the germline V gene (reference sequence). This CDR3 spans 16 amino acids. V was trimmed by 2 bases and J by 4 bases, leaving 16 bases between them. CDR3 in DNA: TGTGCCAGTAGTATAAGCTTTGGAGGGAACGCAGATACGCAGTATTTT. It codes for CASSISFGGNADTQYF.

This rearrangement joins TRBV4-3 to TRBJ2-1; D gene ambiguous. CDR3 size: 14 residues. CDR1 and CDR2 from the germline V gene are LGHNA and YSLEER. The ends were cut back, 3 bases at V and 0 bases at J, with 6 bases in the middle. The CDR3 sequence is CASSQTNSYNEQFF. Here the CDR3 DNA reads TGCGCCAGCAGCCAGACGAACTCCTACAATGAGCAGTTCTTC.

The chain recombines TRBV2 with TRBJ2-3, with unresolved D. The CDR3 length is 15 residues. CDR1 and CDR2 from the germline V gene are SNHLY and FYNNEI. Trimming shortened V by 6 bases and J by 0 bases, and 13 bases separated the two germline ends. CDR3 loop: CASRAVRTSTDTQYF. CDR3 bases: TGTGCCAGCAGAGCCGTAAGAACTAGCACAGATACGCAGTATTTT.